This T cell receptor beta chain was obtained from a study of blood T cell repertoires in COVID-19. Overall study context: Collection of acute and convalescent COVID-19 samples took place in the United States, Italy and Spain. Sources were T cells, B-cell-depleted T cells, or PBMCs; the material itself was cDNA or gDNA.

How the authors handled the data: Amplification from reference gene primers served as the basis for estimated nucleated cell counts. The data were produced by immunoSEQ multiplex PCR, yet TCRdb's version contains in-frame clones alone and is incomplete. From that table come the V and J calls and clone size; the DNA was used to work out D and trimming. Altogether 150,000 or so clones are present, roughly four fifths being singletons, with the ten largest covering over 12%. Per germline, CDR1 SNHLY and CDR2 FYNNEI. CDR3 size: 13 residues. Trimming took 6 bases from V and 6 from J, leaving 14 bases between them.

The sequencing input was peripheral blood. The TCR comes from a human donor with acute or convalescent COVID-19. The donor label of this sample is uncertain. The genes are TRBV2 and TRBJ1-2, with D maybe TRBD1 (6 bases). In nucleotides, the CDR3 is TGTGCCAGCAGCGCTAATAACAGGGATGGCTACACCTTC. It is translated as CASSANNRDGYTF.